This record concerns one T cell receptor (beta chain) sequence. These data are taken from a study of blood T cell repertoires in COVID-19. In the study overall: Samples taken during acute and convalescent COVID-19 were collected in the United States, Italy and Spain. PBMCs, B-cell-depleted T cells, or T cells provided the cDNA or gDNA that made up the material.

Methods used by the authors: The assay estimated nucleated cells by amplifying reference gene primers. Profiling relied on immunoSEQ multiplex PCR, and the TCRdb table lists in-frame clones only, not all of them. For V, J and clone size, that table is used; D and trimming come from the DNA. The table has 150,000 or so clones, 85% seen once. Trimming took off 5 bases at V and 4 bases at J, with 15 bases between the two ends. Looked up from germline, CDR1 is SEHNR and CDR2 is FQNEAQ (reference sequence). The CDR3 loop spans 15 amino acids. Sequenced sample: peripheral blood. The rearrangement links TRBV7-9 to TRBJ1-5; D unresolved. This TCR was recovered from a human donor with acute or convalescent COVID-19. The donor label of this sample is uncertain. The CDR3 is CASSSWGGTNQPQHF. The CDR3 region has the DNA TGTGCCAGCAGCAGTTGGGGAGGAACGAATCAGCCCCAGCATTTT.